A selection of T cell receptor beta chains follows, all from one sample in a study of vaccination and CD4 T cells after COVID-19. No antigens are known for them. TCRdb re-derived calls from the PCR reads in MiXCR, one entry per CDR3 protein. The sample has more than 9,000 distinct CDR3 sequences, 64% seen once. Sequenced sample: CD4+ T cells from blood, cultured in vitro. All receptors come from a human donor who had recovered from COVID-19. Both conserved end residues are part of each CDR3. Each record gives: J gene, V gene, CDR3 protein.

TRBJ2-1 TRBV10-3 CAISNLDEQFF
TRBJ2-1 TRBV6-1 CASSAGGRGYNEQFF
TRBJ2-2 TRBV4-2 CASSEGDRRNTGELFF
TRBJ2-5 TRBV5-4 CASSLDPDQETQYF
TRBJ2-3 TRBV5-1 CASSDRGGDTQYF
TRBJ1-2 TRBV6-2/TRBV6-3 CASSLGQKANYGYTF
TRBJ2-5 TRBV19 CASSTTGARETQYF
TRBJ1-5 TRBV6-1 CASRPGTASSQPQHF
TRBJ2-7 TRBV14 CASSQDMSTREQYF
TRBJ2-1 TRBV24-1 CATGKRGGDEQFF
TRBJ1-1 TRBV11-3 CASSAGGQGGTEAFF
TRBJ1-6 TRBV7-9 CASSLDGTANNSPLHF
TRBJ2-7 TRBV12-3/TRBV12-4 CASSLEIYEQYF
TRBJ1-5 TRBV2 CASRIDNSNQPQHF
TRBJ2-3 TRBV15 CATSRVVGGGTDTQYF